These T cell receptor beta chains were read from a single sample in a study of spatial heterogeneity in lung cancer. MiXCR was run by TCRdb on the 5' RACE reads, yielding one entry per CDR3 protein. Of about 94,000 distinct CDR3 sequences in the sample, approximately 19% were seen once. The sequences come from PBMCs, collected at follow-up. Receptors were obtained from a male donor with early-stage non-small cell lung cancer. Both conserved end residues are part of each CDR3. Fields, in order: clone size, V gene, J gene, D gene, CDR3 protein, CDR3 DNA. D genes are given only for firm matches. Clone size is not always given. Where it is, it says once, few, many or a class for expanded clones.

NA	TRBV6-5	TRBJ1-2	NA	CASRQGYGYTF	TGTGCCAGCAGACAGGGTTATGGCTACACCTTC
NA	TRBV20-1	TRBJ2-3	NA	CSARDTTNRLTDTQYF	TGCAGTGCTAGAGACACGACTAACCGCCTCACAGATACGCAGTATTTT
NA	TRBV11-1	TRBJ1-1	NA	CASSQGNTEAFF	TGTGCCAGCAGCCAAGGGAACACTGAAGCTTTCTTT
few	TRBV20-1	TRBJ2-5	NA	CSAQLQETQYF	TGCAGTGCTCAGCTCCAAGAGACCCAGTACTTC
NA	TRBV5-1	TRBJ2-2	NA	CASSLPGPNSGELFF	TGCGCCAGCAGCCTACCGGGGCCCAACAGCGGGGAGCTGTTTTTT
NA	TRBV5-1	TRBJ1-2	NA	CASSLGSGFDGYTF	TGCGCCAGCAGCTTGGGGTCCGGATTCGATGGCTACACCTTC
few	TRBV10-3	TRBJ2-1	TRBD2	CAIRTSGNSYNEQFF	TGTGCCATCAGAACTAGCGGAAACTCCTACAATGAGCAGTTCTTC
few	TRBV29-1	TRBJ2-2	NA	CSVNRGTGELFF	TGCAGCGTTAACAGAGGGACCGGGGAGCTGTTTTTT
few	TRBV20-1	TRBJ1-2	NA	CRGSQGANYGYTF	TGTAGGGGGTCCCAGGGAGCTAACTATGGCTACACCTTC
few	TRBV14	TRBJ1-5	NA	CASSQDLEQPQHF	TGTGCCAGCAGCCAAGATCTGGAGCAGCCCCAGCATTTT
few	TRBV19	TRBJ2-2	NA	CASSPSGTINTGELFF	TGTGCCAGTAGTCCCTCCGGGACCATTAACACCGGGGAGCTGTTTTTT
NA	TRBV24-1	TRBJ2-3	NA	CATSDSLQDDTQYF	TGTGCCACCAGTGATTCACTACAGGACGATACGCAGTATTTT
NA	TRBV5-4	TRBJ2-5	NA	CASSFRREGETQYF	TGTGCCAGCAGCTTTAGGCGGGAAGGAGAGACCCAGTACTTC
many	TRBV4-1	TRBJ2-7	TRBD1	CASSRGTETYEQYF	TGCGCCAGCAGCCGAGGGACAGAGACCTACGAGCAGTACTTC
NA	TRBV9	TRBJ1-3	NA	CASSVGVGGDTIYF	TGTGCCAGCAGCGTAGGGGTAGGGGGAGACACCATATATTTT
few	TRBV6-5	TRBJ2-4	NA	CASSTLRDPPDIQYF	TGTGCCAGCAGTACCCTCCGGGACCCTCCGGACATTCAGTACTTC
NA	TRBV4-1	TRBJ1-2	NA	CASSQEPLAVYGYTF	TGCGCCAGCAGCCAAGAGCCGCTAGCAGTTTATGGCTACACCTTC
few	TRBV11-2	TRBJ1-2	TRBD1	CASSPQRQGLYGYTF	TGTGCCAGCAGCCCACAGAGACAGGGATTATATGGCTACACCTTC
NA	TRBV6-5	TRBJ1-1	NA	CASSRTATNTEAFF	TGTGCCAGCAGTAGGACAGCGACGAACACTGAAGCTTTCTTT
NA	TRBV19	TRBJ2-3	NA	CATSDRGGGDTQYF	TGTGCAACATCCGATCGGGGCGGAGGGGATACGCAGTATTTT
NA	TRBV12-3/TRBV12-4	TRBJ2-7	TRBD1	CASSKHGTGSDEQYF	TGTGCCAGCAGTAAACACGGGACAGGGTCCGACGAGCAGTACTTC
NA	TRBV14	TRBJ2-5	NA	CASSPFGKTQYF	TGTGCCAGCAGCCCCTTCGGGAAGACCCAGTACTTC
NA	TRBV9	TRBJ1-1	NA	CASSVEARRTEAFF	TGTGCCAGCAGCGTAGAAGCGAGACGAACTGAAGCTTTCTTT
few	TRBV7-9	TRBJ2-7	NA	CASTVSDPYEQYF	TGTGCCAGCACCGTTAGCGACCCCTACGAGCAGTACTTC
NA	TRBV18	TRBJ1-2	NA	CASTPDRNYGYTF	TGTGCCAGCACACCTGACAGGAACTATGGCTACACCTTC
NA	TRBV12-3/TRBV12-4	TRBJ2-2	NA	CASSSGLAGTGELFF	TGTGCCAGCAGCTCGGGACTCGCGGGCACCGGGGAGCTGTTTTTT
NA	TRBV9	TRBJ2-5	TRBD2	CASSGGLTQETQYF	TGTGCCAGCAGCGGGGGACTAACCCAAGAGACCCAGTACTTC
NA	TRBV7-9	TRBJ2-1	TRBD1	CASSLRGYEQFF	TGTGCCAGCAGCCTCAGGGGGTATGAGCAGTTCTTC
few	TRBV2	TRBJ2-3	NA	CASRAGRGADTQYF	TGTGCCAGCAGAGCCGGGAGAGGCGCAGATACGCAGTATTTT
NA	TRBV4-1	TRBJ1-1	NA	CASSPLSRGEKNTEAFF	TGCGCCAGCAGCCCGTTGTCCAGGGGCGAGAAGAACACTGAAGCTTTCTTT
few	TRBV7-2	TRBJ2-1	NA	CASSWNGRGEQFF	TGTGCCAGCAGCTGGAACGGGAGAGGTGAGCAGTTCTTC
NA	TRBV12-3/TRBV12-4	TRBJ2-5	TRBD1	CASSRTGSMKETQYF	TGTGCCAGCTCACGGACAGGGAGTATGAAAGAGACCCAGTACTTC
few	TRBV6-2/TRBV6-3	TRBJ2-1	TRBD2	CASSSLGSGRPISSYNEQFF	TGTGCCAGCAGTTCCCTCGGGAGCGGGAGACCCATAAGCTCCTACAATGAGCAGTTCTTC
medium-sized	TRBV19	TRBJ1-5	NA	CASSIRDQPQHF	TGTGCCAGTAGTATCCGGGACCAGCCCCAGCATTTT
NA	TRBV10-1	TRBJ2-1	TRBD1	CASLGQGVRGNEQFF	TGCGCCAGCCTGGGACAGGGGGTGAGAGGCAATGAGCAGTTCTTC
NA	TRBV12-3/TRBV12-4	TRBJ2-5	NA	CASSRIGGGETQYF	TGTGCCAGCAGCCGTATAGGCGGAGGGGAGACCCAGTACTTC
NA	TRBV18	TRBJ1-1	NA	CASSPTEGIEAFF	TGTGCCAGCTCACCTACGGAGGGGATTGAAGCTTTCTTT
few	TRBV10-3	TRBJ2-1	NA	CAISESGVNEQFF	TGTGCCATCAGTGAGTCCGGGGTGAATGAGCAGTTCTTC
few	TRBV6-2/TRBV6-3	TRBJ2-5	TRBD2	CASSYERDTQETQYF	TGTGCCAGCAGTTACGAGCGGGATACCCAAGAGACCCAGTACTTC
NA	TRBV6-5	TRBJ1-6	TRBD1	CASSYSTDRGTSPLHF	TGTGCCAGCAGTTACTCCACGGACAGGGGAACTTCACCCCTCCACTTT
NA	TRBV19	TRBJ2-7	TRBD1	CASSIKGQESYEQYF	TGTGCCAGTAGTATTAAGGGACAGGAATCCTACGAGCAGTACTTC
many	TRBV19	TRBJ2-2	NA	CASIPRDAGELFF	TGTGCCAGTATCCCCAGGGACGCCGGGGAGCTGTTTTTT
NA	TRBV18	TRBJ2-7	TRBD2	CASSPGLAGDEQYF	TGTGCCAGCTCACCGGGACTAGCGGGAGACGAGCAGTACTTC